This TCR beta chain comes out of a study of T cells after posttransplantation cyclophosphamide. Generated by immunoSEQ multiplex PCR, the TCRdb table keeps only in-frame clones and is missing some. The table lists tens of thousands of clones, around 78% of them singletons. General study points: Recipient CMV seropositivity and CMV reactivation strongly tracked TRB clonality.

Cyclophosphamide on days +3 and +4 followed busulfan-fludarabine conditioning and a marrow graft. The table lists this clone with a count of one. The antigen remains unidentified. Germline V gene lookup returns CDR1 SGHTA and CDR2 FQGTGA. The CDR3 is 15 amino acids. J lost 9 bases, V lost 6 bases, and 14 bases had no gene match. The chain couples TRBV7-3 to TRBJ2-7; 10 bases are shared with TRBD1. This sequence originates from a female patient aged 40 to 50 who received an allogeneic stem cell transplant from a related donor, was CMV-positive, and had no GVHD. Some T cells may be the graft donor's. The sample consisted of CD4+ T cells sorted from blood, taken roughly 1,900 days after a stem cell transplant with posttransplant cyclophosphamide. The CDR3 is CASSPGDRGPETQYF. In DNA form, the CDR3 reads TGTGCCAGCAGTCCCGGGGACAGGGGACCTGAGACGCAGTACTTC.